Listed below are T cell receptor beta chains from one sample, sequenced in a study of CD8+CD57+ T cells in acquired aplastic anemia. MiXCR, run by TCRdb on the reads, gives a single entry per CDR3 protein. Here the sample spans about 270,000 distinct CDR3 sequences, 50% to 70% being singletons. The sample consisted of sorted CD4+, CD8+, or CD8+CD57+ T cells (not recorded which) from PBMCs. The receptors come from a human donor with severe aplastic anemia or a healthy control (not recorded which). Both conserved end residues are part of each CDR3. A D gene is named only where the DNA matches it firmly. A row's size may be missing; if present it is once, few, many or a size class.

clone_size: -
v_call: TRBV29-1
d_call: -
j_call: TRBJ2-7
cdr3_nt: TGCAGCGTTCGTGTGACAGGCGGCTACGAGCAGTACTTC
cdr3_aa: CSVRVTGGYEQYF

clone_size: many
v_call: TRBV7-6
d_call: -
j_call: TRBJ2-7
cdr3_nt: TGTGCCAGCAGCTTAGGCACCCCTGGGGCCTACGAGCAGTACTTC
cdr3_aa: CASSLGTPGAYEQYF

clone_size: -
v_call: TRBV4-1
d_call: -
j_call: TRBJ1-6
cdr3_nt: TGCGCCAGCAGCCAAGATCGTCTCGCGGCATATAATTCACCCCTCCACTTT
cdr3_aa: CASSQDRLAAYNSPLHF

clone_size: -
v_call: TRBV7-7
d_call: -
j_call: TRBJ2-2
cdr3_nt: TGTGCTAGCAGCTTAGCCGAGGGCGGGACCGAGGAGCTGTTTTTT
cdr3_aa: CASSLAEGGTEELFF

clone_size: -
v_call: TRBV24-1
d_call: -
j_call: TRBJ2-1
cdr3_nt: TGTGCCACCAGTGATCGGTCAGGGGGAGGATATGAGCAGTTCTTC
cdr3_aa: CATSDRSGGGYEQFF

clone_size: -
v_call: TRBV29-1
d_call: TRBD1
j_call: TRBJ2-7
cdr3_nt: TGCAGCGTTGAGGCCGACAGGGGGCCCTACGAGCAGTACTTC
cdr3_aa: CSVEADRGPYEQYF

clone_size: -
v_call: TRBV20-1
d_call: TRBD1
j_call: TRBJ2-7
cdr3_nt: TGCAGTGCTAGAGATTCAGGGACAGTTTACGAGCAGTACTTC
cdr3_aa: CSARDSGTVYEQYF

clone_size: many
v_call: TRBV7-8
d_call: -
j_call: TRBJ2-1
cdr3_nt: TGTGCCAGCAGTCCCGGATCCAATGAGCAGTTCTTC
cdr3_aa: CASSPGSNEQFF

clone_size: -
v_call: TRBV12-3/TRBV12-4
d_call: TRBD1
j_call: TRBJ2-5
cdr3_nt: TGTGCCAGCAGGTCAGGACAGGGCGAGACCCAGTACTTC
cdr3_aa: CASRSGQGETQYF

clone_size: -
v_call: TRBV15
d_call: TRBD2
j_call: TRBJ2-7
cdr3_nt: TGTGCCACCAGCACCTCTGAGGGGCTAGCGGGAGTGGTAACCTACGAGCAGTACTTC
cdr3_aa: CATSTSEGLAGVVTYEQYF

clone_size: many
v_call: TRBV6-5
d_call: -
j_call: TRBJ1-1
cdr3_nt: TGTGCCAGCAGTCAAAGATTAGGGCTGAATGAAGCTTTCTTT
cdr3_aa: CASSQRLGLNEAFF

clone_size: -
v_call: TRBV29-1
d_call: -
j_call: TRBJ2-7
cdr3_nt: TGCAGCGGTCTCGCAACCTTAGCGTACAATGAGAAGTACTTC
cdr3_aa: CSGLATLAYNEKYF

clone_size: -
v_call: TRBV7-2
d_call: -
j_call: TRBJ2-5
cdr3_nt: TGTGCCAGCAGCTTAGCGTCGGGGGGCGATGGGACCCAGTACTTC
cdr3_aa: CASSLASGGDGTQYF

clone_size: many
v_call: TRBV13
d_call: -
j_call: TRBJ1-1
cdr3_nt: TGTGCCAGCAGCGCCACTCAGGGGATAGTCACTGAAGCTTTCTTT
cdr3_aa: CASSATQGIVTEAFF

clone_size: -
v_call: TRBV25-1
d_call: -
j_call: TRBJ2-2
cdr3_nt: TGTGCCAGCAGTGAATTAAAGGCCAGTACCGGGGAGCTGATTTTT
cdr3_aa: CASSELKASTGELIF

clone_size: many
v_call: TRBV7-9
d_call: -
j_call: TRBJ2-3
cdr3_nt: TGTGCCAGCAGCTTAACCCTAAGCACAGATACGCAGTATTTT
cdr3_aa: CASSLTLSTDTQYF

clone_size: -
v_call: TRBV20-1
d_call: -
j_call: TRBJ2-1
cdr3_nt: TGCGGACCCGTCGGGGGTAATGAGCAGTTCTTC
cdr3_aa: CGPVGGNEQFF

clone_size: -
v_call: TRBV5-1
d_call: -
j_call: TRBJ1-1
cdr3_nt: TGCGCCAGCGGCCCAAGTCCGGGGTGGAACACTGAAGCTTTCTTT
cdr3_aa: CASGPSPGWNTEAFF

clone_size: many
v_call: TRBV7-9
d_call: -
j_call: TRBJ1-6
cdr3_nt: TGTGCCAGCAGCCGAGGACAGCTAAATTCACCCCTCCACTTT
cdr3_aa: CASSRGQLNSPLHF

clone_size: many
v_call: TRBV19
d_call: -
j_call: TRBJ1-6
cdr3_nt: TGTGCCACCAAGCTCAGTTCGAGCTCCTATAATTCACCCCTCCACTTT
cdr3_aa: CATKLSSSSYNSPLHF

clone_size: -
v_call: TRBV18
d_call: -
j_call: TRBJ2-6
cdr3_nt: TGTGCCAGCTCACTTGCTAACGGGGAGTTTGGCCTGACTTTC
cdr3_aa: CASSLANGEFGLTF

clone_size: -
v_call: TRBV7-2
d_call: -
j_call: TRBJ2-5
cdr3_nt: TGTGCCAGCAGCTCTCTGATCCAAGAGACCCAGTACTTC
cdr3_aa: CASSSLIQETQYF

clone_size: few
v_call: TRBV24-1
d_call: TRBD1
j_call: TRBJ2-1
cdr3_nt: TGTGCCACCAGTGATGCGGGACAGGGTTCGGATGAGCAGTTCTTC
cdr3_aa: CATSDAGQGSDEQFF

clone_size: -
v_call: TRBV10-3
d_call: TRBD1
j_call: TRBJ2-5
cdr3_nt: TGTGCCATCAGTGCTCAGGGACAGGGTGGAGAAGAGACCCAGTACTTC
cdr3_aa: CAISAQGQGGEETQYF

clone_size: -
v_call: TRBV7-9
d_call: -
j_call: TRBJ1-1
cdr3_nt: TGTGCCAGCAGCTTAATACAGACTGAAGCTTTCTTT
cdr3_aa: CASSLIQTEAFF

clone_size: many
v_call: TRBV30
d_call: -
j_call: TRBJ2-5
cdr3_nt: TGTGCCTGGACCCCTGAGGGGGAGACCCAGTACTTC
cdr3_aa: CAWTPEGETQYF

clone_size: -
v_call: TRBV10-3
d_call: TRBD1
j_call: TRBJ2-3
cdr3_nt: TGTGCCATCAGTAGGCGGCAGGGGGCCTCAGATACGCAGTATTTT
cdr3_aa: CAISRRQGASDTQYF

clone_size: many
v_call: TRBV3-1
d_call: TRBD1
j_call: TRBJ2-7
cdr3_nt: TGTGCCAGCAGCCGAATCCCGGGACAGGGCTTCAACGAGCAGTACTTC
cdr3_aa: CASSRIPGQGFNEQYF

clone_size: many
v_call: TRBV30
d_call: TRBD1
j_call: TRBJ1-2
cdr3_nt: TGTGCCTGGACCCCACTGACAGGGCAACATGGCTACACCTTC
cdr3_aa: CAWTPLTGQHGYTF

clone_size: once
v_call: TRBV24-1
d_call: -
j_call: TRBJ2-3
cdr3_nt: TGTGCCACCAGTGACCCCAGGGGCGTGGATACGCAGTATTTT
cdr3_aa: CATSDPRGVDTQYF

clone_size: many
v_call: TRBV6-2/TRBV6-3
d_call: -
j_call: TRBJ1-1
cdr3_nt: TGTGCCAGCAGTTACTCGAGGCGGTTGAACACTGAAGCTTTCTTT
cdr3_aa: CASSYSRRLNTEAFF

clone_size: -
v_call: TRBV29-1
d_call: -
j_call: TRBJ1-1
cdr3_nt: TGCAGCGTTCGATGGCAGGGTAAGGCTTTCTTT
cdr3_aa: CSVRWQGKAFF

clone_size: once
v_call: TRBV19
d_call: TRBD1
j_call: TRBJ1-6
cdr3_nt: TGTGCCAGTAGGGGACAGGGGGCGAAAAATTCACCCCTCCACTTT
cdr3_aa: CASRGQGAKNSPLHF

clone_size: many
v_call: TRBV7-6
d_call: TRBD1
j_call: TRBJ2-5
cdr3_nt: TGTGCCAGCAGCTTAGGGGCAGGGGGATCGGAGACCCAGTACTTC
cdr3_aa: CASSLGAGGSETQYF

clone_size: many
v_call: TRBV9
d_call: -
j_call: TRBJ2-7
cdr3_nt: TGTGCCAGCAGCGTAGGCCAAGGGGCTACCTACTACGAGCAGTACTTC
cdr3_aa: CASSVGQGATYYEQYF

clone_size: -
v_call: TRBV6-8
d_call: TRBD1
j_call: TRBJ2-3
cdr3_nt: TGTGCCAGCAGCCCGGGACAGGGGGCCGTCAATGAGCAGTATTTT
cdr3_aa: CASSPGQGAVNEQYF

clone_size: -
v_call: TRBV10-3
d_call: -
j_call: TRBJ2-7
cdr3_nt: TGTGCTAGAGATACAGGACTACGGAACGAGCAGTACTTC
cdr3_aa: CARDTGLRNEQYF

clone_size: -
v_call: TRBV9
d_call: TRBD1
j_call: TRBJ1-2
cdr3_nt: TGTGCCAGCAGCGTAGGAGGGGACAGGGTATCCTATGGCTACACCTTC
cdr3_aa: CASSVGGDRVSYGYTF

clone_size: -
v_call: TRBV7-3
d_call: -
j_call: TRBJ1-6
cdr3_nt: TGTGCCAGCAGCTTATCGGGTGGGGTTAATTCACCCCTCCACTTT
cdr3_aa: CASSLSGGVNSPLHF

clone_size: -
v_call: TRBV2
d_call: TRBD1
j_call: TRBJ2-7
cdr3_nt: TGTGCCAGCAGAACTTTACAGGGGTACGAGCAGTACTTC
cdr3_aa: CASRTLQGYEQYF

clone_size: -
v_call: TRBV7-2
d_call: -
j_call: TRBJ1-2
cdr3_nt: TGTGCCAGCAGCTTATCCAAGCAGGGACTCGTTGGCTACACCTTC
cdr3_aa: CASSLSKQGLVGYTF

clone_size: few
v_call: TRBV7-9
d_call: -
j_call: TRBJ2-7
cdr3_nt: TGTGCCAGCAGCTTACACCAGGACCCTACGGAGCAGTACTTC
cdr3_aa: CASSLHQDPTEQYF

clone_size: -
v_call: TRBV28
d_call: -
j_call: TRBJ1-3
cdr3_nt: TGTGCCAGCAGTTTCGTTGGGAGGTCCGGGCGGGGTGGAAACACCATATATTTT
cdr3_aa: CASSFVGRSGRGGNTIYF

clone_size: many
v_call: TRBV19
d_call: -
j_call: TRBJ1-3
cdr3_nt: TGTGCCAGTAAACCCGGGCCCCAGCTTACCCTTTCTGGAAACACCATATATTTT
cdr3_aa: CASKPGPQLTLSGNTIYF

clone_size: -
v_call: TRBV15
d_call: -
j_call: TRBJ2-7
cdr3_nt: TGTGCCACCAGCAGAGAAGGTCGAAGCGGAGACGAGCAGTACTTC
cdr3_aa: CATSREGRSGDEQYF

clone_size: -
v_call: TRBV10-3
d_call: -
j_call: TRBJ2-3
cdr3_nt: TGTGCCAGCAACAGACTAGGCCGTGCGCAGTATTTT
cdr3_aa: CASNRLGRAQYF

clone_size: many
v_call: TRBV18
d_call: -
j_call: TRBJ1-6
cdr3_nt: TGTGCCAGCTCACCGGGGACCTTCGATAATTCACCCCTCCACTTT
cdr3_aa: CASSPGTFDNSPLHF

clone_size: many
v_call: TRBV7-2
d_call: TRBD2
j_call: TRBJ2-1
cdr3_nt: TGTGCCAGCAGCAGAGCCCGGGGGACTAGCGGGGTTGGTGAGCAGTTCTTC
cdr3_aa: CASSRARGTSGVGEQFF

clone_size: -
v_call: TRBV2
d_call: -
j_call: TRBJ2-7
cdr3_nt: TGTGCCAGCAGATTTGGCTACGAGCAGTACTTC
cdr3_aa: CASRFGYEQYF

clone_size: -
v_call: TRBV19
d_call: -
j_call: TRBJ1-5
cdr3_nt: TGTGCCAGTAGTCCGGGACTAGGAGCAGATACGCAGCATTTT
cdr3_aa: CASSPGLGADTQHF

clone_size: -
v_call: TRBV20-1
d_call: TRBD1
j_call: TRBJ2-3
cdr3_nt: TGCAGTGCTACATCGACAGGGGCTAGATTGTCAGATACGCAGTATTTT
cdr3_aa: CSATSTGARLSDTQYF

clone_size: few
v_call: TRBV12-3/TRBV12-4
d_call: TRBD2
j_call: TRBJ2-1
cdr3_nt: TGTGCCAGCAGTTTGGGACTAGCCGATGAGCAGTTCTTC
cdr3_aa: CASSLGLADEQFF

clone_size: many
v_call: TRBV29-1
d_call: TRBD2
j_call: TRBJ2-5
cdr3_nt: TGCAGCGTTGAAGTACTAGCGGGGGGTTGGGAGACCCAGTACTTC
cdr3_aa: CSVEVLAGGWETQYF

clone_size: -
v_call: TRBV2
d_call: -
j_call: TRBJ2-6
cdr3_nt: TGTGCCAGCAAAGTTGCAGTCTCTGGGGCCAACGTCCTGACTTTC
cdr3_aa: CASKVAVSGANVLTF

clone_size: many
v_call: TRBV20-1
d_call: TRBD1
j_call: TRBJ2-7
cdr3_nt: TGCAGTGCTAGAGAGGACAGGGAATCCTACGAGCAGTACTTC
cdr3_aa: CSAREDRESYEQYF

clone_size: -
v_call: TRBV10-1
d_call: TRBD1
j_call: TRBJ2-2
cdr3_nt: TGCGCCAGCGACAGGGGCGCCGGGGAGCTGTTTTTT
cdr3_aa: CASDRGAGELFF

clone_size: -
v_call: TRBV7-8
d_call: -
j_call: TRBJ2-5
cdr3_nt: TGTGCCAGCAGCTTAGGCCAGGGGGCGGGAGGGACCCAGTACTTC
cdr3_aa: CASSLGQGAGGTQYF